The 24 T cell receptor beta chains below all came from one sample that was sequenced in a study of blood T cell repertoires in COVID-19. Produced via immunoSEQ multiplex PCR; TCRdb's table is partial and in-frame only. The repertoire holds 95,000 to 150,000 clones, with 65% to 90% as singletons. Sequenced input: peripheral blood. These receptors came from an elderly man with active or convalescent COVID-19.

CDR3 in amino acids: CASSPTVGGAEQYF. As DNA, the CDR3 is TGTGCCAGCAGTCCGACCGTCGGAGGCGCCGAGCAGTACTTC. The chain joins TRBV6-5 to TRBJ2-7; maybe TRBD2 (5 bases). CDR1 is MNHEY, CDR2 SVGAGI, per germline. The CDR3 is 14 amino acids. Trimming took 5 bases from V and 6 from J, leaving 17 bases between them.

The J gene is TRBJ1-1, the V gene TRBV2; no firm D call. The CDR3 covers 13 residues. Trimming removed 10 bases from V and 3 bases from J, with 15 bases in between. Germline CDR1 reads SNHLY; CDR2 reads FYNNEI. The CDR3 DNA follows: TGTGCCACTGTACTGGGGAGGTACACTGAAGCTTTCTTT. Encoded protein: CATVLGRYTEAFF.

V usage is TRBV27 and J usage is TRBJ2-5; TRBD1 aligns across 8 bases. J gave up 5 bases and V 3 bases, and 5 bases lay outside the gene matches. Germline assignment: CDR1 MNHEY and CDR2 SMNVEV (reference sequence). The CDR3 extends over 14 amino acids. The CDR3 coding sequence is TGTGCCAGCAGTTTCGACAGGGGAGGCGAGACCCAGTACTTC. This translates into CASSFDRGGETQYF.

J is TRBJ1-2 and V is TRBV7-9; D unresolved. Trimming pared 5 bases from V and 2 bases from J, leaving 12 bases between. CDR3 length: 14 residues. The germline gives CDR1 SEHNR, CDR2 FQNEAQ (reference sequence). CDR3 residues: CASSRVPVNYGYTF. The CDR3, as DNA: TGTGCCAGCAGCCGCGTTCCGGTGAACTATGGCTACACCTTC.

This clone was found many times. The chain recombines TRBV18 with TRBJ1-3; D is unclear. The germline V gene encodes CDR1 KGHSH and CDR2 LQKENI. V was shortened by 4 bases and J by 1 base, with 17 bases between the two germline ends. CDR3 size: 17 residues. The CDR3 DNA follows: TGTGCCAGCTCACGCAACGGGATACTAGGGTCTGGAAACACCATATATTTT. It codes for CASSRNGILGSGNTIYF.

V is TRBV3-1 (or the pseudogene TRBV3-2) and J is TRBJ2-3; 12 bases agree with TRBD2. Germline trimming cut 6 bases from V and 3 bases from J; bases unmatched to any gene: 7. Germline V gene data show CDR1 as LGHDT and CDR2 as YNNKEL (reference sequence). The CDR3 length is 16 residues. The CDR3 loop reads CASRETSGSPTDTQYF. CDR3 nucleotides: TGTGCCAGCAGGGAGACTAGCGGGAGTCCTACAGATACGCAGTATTTT.

This clone came up once. The rearrangement links TRBV19 to TRBJ1-1; D gene uncertain. The CDR3 is 14 residues long. The ends were cut back, 5 bases at V and 7 bases at J, with 17 bases in the middle. Germline V gene lookup returns CDR1 LNHDA and CDR2 SQIVND (reference sequence). The CDR3 nucleotides read TGTGCCAGTAGTCCCGGCGGGGTTGGGGATGAAGCTTTCTTT. This gives the protein CASSPGGVGDEAFF.

J is TRBJ2-5 and V is TRBV3-1 (or the pseudogene TRBV3-2); a weak D match, TRBD1 (6 bases). V was trimmed by 1 base and J by 3 bases, leaving 18 bases between them. In germline, CDR1 is LGHDT, CDR2 YNNKEL (reference sequence). The CDR3 loop spans 17 amino acids. CDR3 residues: CASSQVGTNRVKETQYF. DNA for the CDR3: TGTGCCAGCAGCCAAGTCGGTACGAACAGGGTCAAAGAGACCCAGTACTTC.

V usage is TRBV27 and J usage is TRBJ1-6; 8 nucleotides align to TRBD1. Looked up from germline, CDR1 is MNHEY and CDR2 is SMNVEV (reference sequence). Trimming at V came to 7 bases and at J to 7 bases, leaving 6 bases not matched to a gene. The CDR3 length is 14 residues. CDR3 protein: CASMLDRENSPLHF. The CDR3 nucleotides are TGTGCCAGCATGCTGGACAGGGAAAATTCACCCCTCCACTTT.

CDR3 bases: TGTGCCAGCAGCCAAGGAGGGGGCGCCGGCAATCAGCCCCAGCATTTT. Amino acids: CASSQGGGAGNQPQHF. The rearrangement joins TRBV3-1 (or the pseudogene TRBV3-2) to TRBJ1-5; TRBD1 matches at 7 bases. Germline CDR1 is LGHDT and CDR2 is YNNKEL (reference sequence). V shed 1 base and J 2 bases; nucleotides not matched to a gene: 5. The CDR3 contains 16 residues.

This chain's CDR3 is CASSPSTQGIREKLFF. In nucleotides, the CDR3 is TGCGCCAGCAGCCCCTCTACACAGGGCATTCGTGAAAAACTGTTTTTT. This chain connects TRBV10-1 to TRBJ1-4, with D perhaps matching TRBD1 (6 bases). Germline V gives CDR1 WNHNN, CDR2 SYGVQD (reference sequence). Trimming removed 6 bases from V and 7 bases from J, with 21 bases in between. The length of the CDR3 is 16 residues.

This chain uses TRBV5-1 with TRBJ2-5, with a possible D match to TRBD2 (7 bases). Germline V gives CDR1 SGHRS, CDR2 YFSETQ. V lost 0 bases and J 4 bases, leaving 10 bases between the germline ends. This CDR3 comprises 14 residues. CDR3 residues: CASSLEGGSETQYF. CDR3 coding DNA: TGCGCCAGCAGCTTGGAGGGGGGGTCAGAGACCCAGTACTTC.

In this sample, this clone turned up a few times. The V and J genes are TRBV9 and TRBJ1-5; D is uncertain. The V end was cut by 3 bases, the J end by 4 bases, with 8 bases between. Germline-derived CDR1 and CDR2 are SGDLS and YYNGEE. The CDR3 is made up of 13 amino acids. CDR3 bases: TGTGCCAGCAGCGATGGGGAGAATCAGCCCCAGCATTTT. As protein: CASSDGENQPQHF.

The chain combines TRBV5-1 with TRBJ1-1; D is ambiguous. CDR3 size: 14 residues. Trimming left V 2 bases short and J 1 base short, with 9 bases between. The germline V gene encodes CDR1 SGHRS and CDR2 YFSETQ. The CDR3 DNA sequence: TGCGCCAGCAGCTTAGAGTTTGGGAACACTGAAGCTTTCTTT. It translates to CASSLEFGNTEAFF.

A note on this clone: The sample holds other DNA sequences that translate to the same CDR3. The CDR3 spells CASSVGQGFYEQYF. CDR3 sequence (DNA): TGTGCCAGCAGCGTAGGACAGGGATTCTACGAGCAGTACTTC. This sequence joins TRBV9 and TRBJ2-7; 7 bases align to TRBD1. The V and J ends lost 0 bases and 3 bases, in that order; junction bases with no gene match: 3. CDR1 SGDLS and CDR2 YYNGEE come from the germline V gene. There are 14 residues in the CDR3.

J is TRBJ2-1 and V is TRBV7-9; D is unresolved. The CDR3 is 13 amino acids. Trimming stripped 8 bases from V and 7 bases from J, with 15 bases between. Looked up from germline, CDR1 is SEHNR and CDR2 is FQNEAQ (reference sequence). The chain's CDR3 is CASLAPIGNEQFF. The CDR3 region has the DNA TGTGCCAGCTTAGCCCCGATCGGGAATGAGCAGTTCTTC. Variable domain in full (rest from reference TRBV7-9 and TRBJ2-1): DTGVSQNPRHKITKRGQNVTFRCDPISEHNRLYWYRQTLGQGPEFLTYFQNEAQLEKSRLLSDRFSAERPKGSFSTLEIQRTEQGDSAMYLCASLAPIGNEQFFGPGTRLTVL.

The chain employs TRBV18 and TRBJ2-5; 9 bases are a match to TRBD2. This CDR3 has 16 residues. The V and J ends lost 3 bases and 4 bases, in that order; junction bases with no gene match: 9. The germline V gene has CDR1 KGHSH and CDR2 LQKENI. This chain's CDR3 is CASSPTAGGIGETQYF. The DNA of the CDR3 is TGTGCCAGCTCACCCACGGCGGGAGGGATTGGAGAGACCCAGTACTTC.

The genes are TRBV7-2 and TRBJ2-7; 9 bases fit TRBD2. Unmatched junction bases numbered 5, after V lost 3 bases and J lost 2 bases. CDR3 length: 15 residues. From germline, CDR1 is SGHTA and CDR2 FQGNSA. The CDR3: CASSFGLAPTYEQYF. The CDR3 nucleotides read TGTGCCAGCAGCTTCGGACTAGCGCCCACCTACGAGCAGTACTTC.

The genes are TRBV11-2 and TRBJ2-1, with 9 bases matching TRBD2. This CDR3 has 17 amino acids. Germline CDR1 and CDR2: SGHAT and FQNNGV. V gave up 5 bases and J gave up 7 bases; unmatched junction bases: 15. DNA of the CDR3: TGTGCCAGCAGCCTACTTTTCACAGCGGGAGGAGGGAATGAGCAGTTCTTC. Translation: CASSLLFTAGGGNEQFF.

This sequence joins TRBV5-5 and TRBJ2-7, with 8 bases that match TRBD1. After removal of 4 bases from V and 3 bases from J, the junction contained 6 bases not matched to a gene. The CDR3 loop spans 14 amino acids. Germline CDR1 SGHKS, CDR2 YYEKEE (reference sequence). Written as DNA, the CDR3 is TGTGCCAGCAGCCTAACCGGGACAGGCTACGAGCAGTACTTC. Protein product: CASSLTGTGYEQYF.

V gene TRBV7-2 combines with J gene TRBJ2-3, with 8 bases lining up with TRBD2. Germline V gives CDR1 SGHTA, CDR2 FQGNSA. The J segment lost 8 bases and the V segment lost 4 bases, leaving 5 bases of the junction unmatched. CDR3 length equals 13 residues. CDR3 loop: CASSSDRGGTQYF. CDR3 DNA: TGTGCCAGCAGCTCGGACCGGGGGGGTACGCAGTATTTT.

The CDR3 DNA reads TGTGCCAGTAGTATGGGAAGGGGGCGCGGTTCACCCCTCCACTTT. Protein: CASSMGRGRGSPLHF. The chain recombines TRBV19 with TRBJ1-6, with TRBD1 matching over 7 bases. The trim removed 3 bases at V and 9 bases at J, leaving 8 bases unmatched. The CDR3 has 15 residues. Per germline, CDR1 LNHDA and CDR2 SQIVND (reference sequence).

DNA of the CDR3: TGTGCCACCAGCAGAGATATGGGGGGAGACGAAAAACTGTTTTTT. Encoded protein: CATSRDMGGDEKLFF. The rearrangement uses TRBV15 and TRBJ1-4; D perhaps matches TRBD1 (5 bases). Germline V CDR1 and CDR2: LNHNV, YYDKDF (reference sequence). The CDR3 is 15 residues long. V lost 0 bases, J lost 8 bases, and 13 bases lay in between.

This clone has only a few counts. The V gene is TRBV5-4, the J gene TRBJ2-2; 8 nucleotides align to TRBD2. Losses at the gene ends were 7 bases for V and 1 base for J; bases not matched to a gene: 3. CDR1 is SGHNT and CDR2 is YYREEE in the germline V gene (reference sequence). This CDR3 has 14 residues. The CDR3 DNA reads as TGTGCCAGCGGGCTAGCGGGGAACACCGGGGAGCTGTTTTTT. It is translated as CASGLAGNTGELFF.